This T cell receptor beta chain came from a study of graft-versus-host responses after intestinal transplantation (dated by TCRdb to about 2021). Study-level background: Recipients received multivisceral, liver-intestinal, or isolated intestinal transplants. Every recipient was given anti-thymocyte globulin induction, followed by approximately three years of maintenance tacrolimus and steroids. Bulk TCR-beta CDR3 sequencing was used to track graft-versus-host and host-versus-graft alloreactive T cell clones in the graft, circulation and bone marrow after intestinal transplantation. To identify alloreactive clones, pre-transplant mixed lymphocyte reaction products were sequenced and compared with unstimulated pre-transplant donor and recipient T cells. The cohort enrolled under 30 intestinal transplant recipients, one of whom was a retransplant, and 3 patients without pretransplant specimens were excluded. Donor T cell macrochimerism was defined as a peak of at least 4% donor T cells among recipient peripheral blood mononuclear cells. Instead of going to the commercial service, samples from a few later patients were sequenced in-house on an Illumina MiSeq and processed with MiXCR. Overall results and qualifications from the work: In the allografts of patients with donor T cell macrochimerism, GvH to HvG T cell clonal ratios were high. The conclusions were limited by the relatively low number and heterogeneity of the intestinal transplant patients. GvH clones turned up in recipient bone marrow, with some appearing earlier in ileal mucosa or blood, a pattern consistent with an intestinal mucosal origin. Early after transplant, peak levels of circulating GvH clones were found to be associated with declines in HvG clones.

The label giving this sample's time point can be read as: postoperative day 105 after intestinal transplantation (dayNNNN = postoperative day). Blood samples were collected up to 4 times in the first month after transplant and then at least monthly when available. Library preparation was by the immunoSEQ multiplex PCR assay. Adaptive Biotechnologies carried out high-throughput TCR-beta CDR3 sequencing of genomic DNA for most patients. On the study's bioinformatics: TCR sequencing data for over 15 patients were retrieved from Adaptive's ImmunoSEQ software; a few other patients were processed with MiXCR and VDJtools. CDR3 nucleotide sequences shared by donor and recipient were removed because the origin of these sequences could not be assigned. To count as alloreactive, a clone needed at least 2-fold expansion over unstimulated cells and a minimum CFSE-low frequency of 0.002% (template counts) or 0.001% (read counts). A clone was considered mappable if detected in the sequenced pre-transplant spleen, lymph node, or MLR CFSE-low populations of the donor or recipient. The cumulative frequency of alloreactive clones was calculated as a percentage of all sequences, weighted by copy number. The immuneACCESS repertoire file appears here via TCRdb, limited to in-frame rearrangements. These files lack a portion of the clones; in checked studies, under half of the deficit traces to unresolved V genes, and the cause of the others is not known. The DNA was the basis for D and trimming; V, J and clone size are from that table. This sample has approximately 10,000 clones in its table, and roughly 90% of those were observed once. The ten largest clones take up 3% to 4% of the sample.

For this chain, trimming is 5 bases at the V end and 5 bases at the J end, and the number of junction bases without a gene match is 7. The CDR3 goes from the cysteine to the phenylalanine over 14 residues. The entry retains the CDR3 DNA only, 42 bases that are in frame from base 1. The CDR1 and CDR2 encoded by the germline V gene are MNHNS and SASEGT. Concerning this clone itself: The clone's antigen remains unknown. Per-base quality was not reported, and no clone a single base away is much larger than it.

The specimen was PBMCs, collected 105 days after intestinal transplantation. The TCR originated in a human patient who received an intestinal transplant, so some T cells may come from the graft donor. The V and J genes are TRBV6-1 and TRBJ2-5; TRBD2 fits 8 bases in the junction. The DNA sequence reads TGTGCCAGCAGTTTAGCGGGATGGGGGGAGACCCAGTACTTC. Its translation is CASSLAGWGETQYF.